This section outlines one T cell receptor (beta chain) sequence together with its context. From germline, CDR1 is MNHEY and CDR2 SMNVEV (reference sequence). This CDR3 has 16 residues. The data were obtained in a study of monozygotic twins with inflammatory bowel disease. No DNA is given; TCRdb re-called the 5' RACE reads and lists each CDR3 protein once. Found here are approximately 340,000 distinct CDR3 sequences; the top ten clones hold approximately 2%. The V call is TRBV27, the J call TRBJ2-7; the D gene TCRdb calls, TRBD1, cannot be checked with no DNA. The clonotype originates from a human donor with ulcerative colitis or Crohn's disease, or a healthy co-twin of an affected twin (not recorded which). Input material: blood. CDR3 region: CASRGTGTPGIYEQYF.